These 24 T cell receptor beta chains originate from one sample sequenced in a study of T cells in Graves' hyperthyroidism and ophthalmopathy (dated by TCRdb to between 2018 and 2021). The library was prepared using multiplex PCR. Data came from an Illumina HiSeq 2000. The TCR beta CDR3 regions were amplified from RNA transcripts. A first-round RT-PCR of the TCR CDR3 used the HTBI primer set with the Qiagen OneStep RT-PCR kit. TCRdb took the public reads, trimmed them with fastp at Q25, ran MiXCR for clone calling and kept in-frame beta chains. Every CDR3 protein is listed once, alongside the most common genes and DNA of its rows. For this sample the table gives around 500,000 distinct CDR3 sequences, of which about 20% were detected only once. The leading ten clones occupy under 55% of the sample. The sequenced material came from blood. The receptors stem from a woman aged 70-85 years with Graves' ophthalmopathy.

This clonotype was seen a handful of times. V is TRBV7-9 and J is TRBJ2-7; 10 bases agree with TRBD2. V gave up 3 bases and J gave up 5 bases; unmatched junction bases: 7. The V gene's germline CDR1 is SEHNR and CDR2 FQNEAQ (reference sequence). This CDR3 spans 15 amino acids. CDR3 sequence reads: CASSLRGLAGDEQYF. The DNA for the CDR3 is TGTGCCAGCAGCTTGAGGGGTCTAGCGGGAGACGAGCAGTACTTC.

The chain links TRBV7-9 to TRBJ2-3; TRBD2 agrees at 11 bases. V was clipped by 5 bases and J by 3 bases; unmatched bases: 7. CDR1 is SEHNR, CDR2 FQNEAQ, per germline (reference sequence). The CDR3 has 16 residues. The CDR3 sequence is CASSLGTSGKTDTQYF. DNA for the CDR3: TGTGCCAGCAGCCTGGGGACTAGCGGAAAAACAGATACGCAGTATTTT.

This clonotype was seen repeatedly, ten times or more. The chain joins TRBV30 to TRBJ2-3; 9 bases map to TRBD2. CDR3 length: 16 amino acids. J gave up 3 bases and V 3 bases, and 10 bases lay outside the gene matches. Germline V gene lookup returns CDR1 GTSNPN and CDR2 SVGIG (reference sequence). CDR3 in DNA: TGTGCCTGGAGCCTCGCGGGGGGGATGAGGACAGATACGCAGTATTTT. Its protein product is CAWSLAGGMRTDTQYF.

The chain joins TRBV27 to TRBJ2-5; D call uncertain. Germline V gene lookup returns CDR1 MNHEY and CDR2 SMNVEV (reference sequence). The CDR3 spans 14 residues. Deletions cut 6 bases from V and 4 bases from J, with 15 bases between. CDR3 sequence (DNA): TGTGCCAGCAGCCCCATAGGGTACGGAGAGACCCAGTACTTC. This translates into CASSPIGYGETQYF.

The genes are TRBV6-2 or TRBV6-3 and TRBJ2-3; a possible D gene is TRBD2 (5 bases). The CDR3 is made up of 16 amino acids. V was shortened by 0 bases and J by 0 bases, with 10 bases between the two germline ends. CDR1 is MNHEY and CDR2 is SVGEGT in the germline V gene. The CDR3 region has the DNA TGTGCCAGCAGTTACTCGCTCAAGCGGAGCACAGATACGCAGTATTTT. Translating it yields CASSYSLKRSTDTQYF.

This clonotype was recorded many times. V and J are TRBV28 and TRBJ2-7; D is undetermined. The germline gives CDR1 MDHEN, CDR2 SYDVKM. V dropped 5 bases and J dropped 7 bases, with 12 bases sitting between them. The CDR3 totals 12 residues. The CDR3 nucleotides are TGTGCCAGCAGTCTCCAGGTGGGGGAGCAGTACTTC. Protein sequence: CASSLQVGEQYF.

In its sample, this clonotype was seen many times. This rearrangement joins TRBV28 to TRBJ2-1; 16 bases align to TRBD2. V shed 6 bases, J shed 11 bases, and the junction held 7 bases outside the gene matches. The CDR3 is 15 amino acids. Looked up from germline, CDR1 is MDHEN and CDR2 is SYDVKM. The CDR3 DNA sequence: TGTGCCAGCAGCCTGGGACTAGCGGGAGGGGGTAAGCAGTTCTTC. Translated, it gives CASSLGLAGGGKQFF.

In its sample, this clonotype was seen a few times. V is TRBV4-1 and J is TRBJ2-7, with D possibly matching TRBD2 (5 bases). The CDR3 length is 13 residues. CDR1 is MGHRA and CDR2 is YSYEKL in the germline V gene. Trimming cost V 5 bases and J 1 base, with 9 bases left between them. CDR3 coding DNA: TGCGCCAGCAGCGAACTAGTTTCCTACGAGCAGTACTTC. Its protein product is CASSELVSYEQYF.

The genes are TRBV18 and TRBJ2-5; D gene unclear. Germline CDR1 is KGHSH and CDR2 is LQKENI. The CDR3 is made up of 14 amino acids. Trimming took 4 bases from V and 5 from J, leaving 14 bases between them. The CDR3 region is CASSLDGLRETQYF. In nucleotides, the CDR3 is TGTGCCAGCTCACTCGACGGGTTGAGGGAGACCCAGTACTTC.

Many counts were recorded for this clonotype. The gene calls are TRBV12-3 or TRBV12-4 and TRBJ1-5, with 8 bases aligning to TRBD1. The V gene end was trimmed by 7 bases and the J gene end by 2 bases; junction bases not matched to a gene: 7. The CDR3 has 15 residues. The DNA of the CDR3 is TGTGCCAGCACCACGGACAGGGTGCGCAATCAGCCCCAGCATTTT. It encodes CASTTDRVRNQPQHF.

Many counts were recorded for this clonotype. The CDR3 coding sequence is TGCGCCAGCAGCTTGCTGGTGGGAGGGCCGGTAGAGACCCAGTACTTC. It specifies CASSLLVGGPVETQYF. The chain couples TRBV5-1 to TRBJ2-5, with TRBD2 identical over 7 bases. Germline values: CDR1 SGHRS, CDR2 YFSETQ. CDR3 length: 16 amino acids. The J segment lost 4 bases and the V segment lost 1 base, leaving 10 bases of the junction unmatched.

This clonotype has at least ten counts. This sequence joins TRBV7-3 and TRBJ2-1, with D possibly matching TRBD2 (6 bases). The germline V gene has CDR1 SGHTA and CDR2 FQGTGA. CDR3 length: 15 amino acids. V was cut by 5 bases and J by 0 bases, with 11 bases left in between. The CDR3 spells CASSLSLASYNEQFF. The DNA of the CDR3 is TGTGCCAGCAGCCTTTCACTAGCCTCCTACAATGAGCAGTTCTTC. Looking up the rest from reference TRBV7-3 and TRBJ2-1 gives the full variable domain: GAGVSQTPSNKVTEKGKYVELRCDPISGHTALYWYRQSLGQGPEFLIYFQGTGAADDSGLPNDRFFAVRPEGSVSTLKIQRTERGDSAVYLCASSLSLASYNEQFFGPGTRLTVL.

A single count supports this clonotype. This chain connects TRBV20-1 to TRBJ1-3; TRBD1 is a possible D gene (5 bases). Germline CDR1 is DFQATT and CDR2 is SNEGSKA (reference sequence). Trimming pared 6 bases from V and 7 bases from J, leaving 22 bases between. This CDR3 contains 15 residues. CDR3 region: CSATHRPGVGNTIYF. DNA for the CDR3: TGCAGTGCCACCCACAGGCCGGGGGTGGGGAACACCATATATTTT.

The V gene is TRBV30, the J gene TRBJ2-2, with 8 bases fitting TRBD1. Per the germline V gene, CDR1 is GTSNPN and CDR2 is SVGIG (reference sequence). The CDR3 is 16 residues long. Germline trimming cut 4 bases from V and 4 bases from J; bases unmatched to any gene: 11. The CDR3 here is CAWIPRGQGSTGELFF. In DNA, the CDR3 is TGTGCCTGGATCCCCAGGGGGCAAGGGAGCACCGGGGAGCTGTTTTTT.

The sample holds many counts of this clonotype. V gene TRBV28 combines with J gene TRBJ1-2; possible D gene TRBD1, 6 bases. Germline V gene data show CDR1 as MDHEN and CDR2 as SYDVKM. Trimming cost V 4 bases and J 2 bases, with 8 bases left between them. This CDR3 is 13 amino acids long. The CDR3 DNA reads TGTGCCAGCAGTTGGACAGCCAACTATGGCTACACCTTC. Protein sequence: CASSWTANYGYTF.

This clonotype was seen repeatedly, ten times or more. V is TRBV3-1 and J is TRBJ2-7; no reliable D call. Trimming removed 7 bases at V and 3 bases at J, with 10 bases between. This CDR3 has 12 residues. Germline V lookup: CDR1 LGHDT, CDR2 YNNKEL (reference sequence). The CDR3 region is CASTDMGYEQYF. CDR3 sequence (DNA): TGTGCCAGCACCGATATGGGCTACGAGCAGTACTTC.

This chain links TRBV3-1 with TRBJ1-6; D perhaps matches TRBD1 (5 bases). CDR1 is LGHDT, CDR2 YNNKEL, per germline (reference sequence). V was clipped by 1 base and J by 11 bases, with 12 bases between them. There are 14 residues in the CDR3. The CDR3 DNA is TGTGCCAGCAGCCAAGTGCAGGGTTCGCCACCCCTCCACTTT. Protein: CASSQVQGSPPLHF.

The V call is TRBV5-4, the J call TRBJ1-6, with TRBD1 identical over 12 bases. V trimming: 3 bases; J trimming: 7 bases; junction bases outside the gene matches: 11. Germline CDR1 reads SGHNT; CDR2 reads YYREEE (reference sequence). CDR3 length equals 18 residues. DNA for the CDR3: TGTGCCAGCAGCTGGGCCAGGGGGACAGGGGGCTACAATTCACCCCTCCACTTT. Amino acids: CASSWARGTGGYNSPLHF.

This clonotype was counted at least ten times. The genes are TRBV11-2 and TRBJ2-2; D not resolved. The CDR3 sequence is 13 residues long. Germline CDR1 reads SGHAT; CDR2 reads FQNNGV. Trimming shortened V by 1 base and J by 2 bases, and 2 bases separated the two germline ends. The CDR3 DNA reads as TGTGCCAGCAGCTTAGTTAACACCGGGGAGCTGTTTTTT. Amino acids: CASSLVNTGELFF.

This clonotype was observed a handful of times. V gene TRBV29-1 combines with J gene TRBJ2-1, with D possibly being TRBD1 (5 bases). V was trimmed by 1 base and J by 15 bases, leaving 16 bases between them. The germline CDR1 and CDR2 sequences are SQVTM and ANQGSEA. The CDR3 contains 12 residues. CDR3 residues: CSVEVGRAAPFF. Here the CDR3 DNA reads TGCAGCGTTGAAGTAGGCAGGGCCGCCCCGTTCTTC.

There are a few counts of this clonotype. CDR3 amino acids: CASSLQRDGAFF. CDR3 nucleotide sequence: TGTGCCAGCAGCCTACAAAGGGATGGAGCTTTCTTT. This chain links TRBV6-1 with TRBJ1-1; D gene uncertain. This CDR3 is 12 amino acids long. Per germline, CDR1 MNHNS and CDR2 SASEGT. V lost 6 bases, J lost 10 bases, and 15 bases lay in between.

This rearrangement joins TRBV7-8 to TRBJ2-5, with D perhaps matching TRBD2 (6 bases). CDR3 length: 15 residues. Germline V gives CDR1 SGHVS, CDR2 FQNEAQ. Trimming removed 2 bases at V and 2 bases at J, with 12 bases between. The CDR3 loop reads CASSLKASVQETQYF. The CDR3 DNA reads TGTGCCAGCAGCTTAAAGGCTAGCGTACAAGAGACCCAGTACTTC.

The sample holds a few counts of this clonotype. Here the CDR3 reads CASSDQGSNQPQHF. CDR3 coding DNA: TGTGCCAGCAGCGATCAGGGTAGCAATCAGCCCCAGCATTTT. The chain employs TRBV12-3 or TRBV12-4 and TRBJ1-5; TRBD1 is a possible D gene (5 bases). Trimming took off 6 bases at V and 0 bases at J, with 9 bases between the two ends. The CDR3 has 14 amino acids.

This clonotype has only a few counts. This chain uses TRBV11-2 with TRBJ2-2, with D tentatively TRBD1 (6 bases). This CDR3 comprises 12 residues. Germline CDR1 is SGHAT and CDR2 is FQNNGV. Trimming left V 0 bases short and J 13 bases short, with 9 bases between. CDR3 sequence: CASSLEQGALFF. Written as DNA, the CDR3 is TGTGCCAGCAGCTTAGAACAGGGTGCGCTGTTTTTT.